What follows describes a single T cell receptor beta chain. What it binds is unknown. Using immunoSEQ multiplex PCR, the repertoire was profiled, and TCRdb retains in-frame clones only, with some absent. The table records 44,000 or so clones, around 83% of them present only once. Germline V gene data show CDR1 as SGDLS and CDR2 as YYNGEE. Deletions cut 0 bases from V and 0 bases from J, with 9 bases between. The CDR3 totals 16 residues. This sample was included in a study of early stage breast cancer tumors. Looking at the study overall: Of some 16 invasive breast tumors, about a dozen were hormone receptor-positive, HER2-negative.

Study-wide findings and caveats: Commonly generated sequences made up most enriched TCRB sequences shared between patients. Compared with adjacent normal breast tissue, tumors showed around 2.5-fold greater T cell density and higher clonality.

The receptor's source is a person aged 50-59 years with breast cancer. V is TRBV9 and J is TRBJ2-2; maybe TRBD2 (6 bases). Specimen: blood. The CDR3 nucleotides are TGTGCCAGCAGCGTAGTAGCGGATACGAACACCGGGGAGCTGTTTTTT. Translated, it gives CASSVVADTNTGELFF.